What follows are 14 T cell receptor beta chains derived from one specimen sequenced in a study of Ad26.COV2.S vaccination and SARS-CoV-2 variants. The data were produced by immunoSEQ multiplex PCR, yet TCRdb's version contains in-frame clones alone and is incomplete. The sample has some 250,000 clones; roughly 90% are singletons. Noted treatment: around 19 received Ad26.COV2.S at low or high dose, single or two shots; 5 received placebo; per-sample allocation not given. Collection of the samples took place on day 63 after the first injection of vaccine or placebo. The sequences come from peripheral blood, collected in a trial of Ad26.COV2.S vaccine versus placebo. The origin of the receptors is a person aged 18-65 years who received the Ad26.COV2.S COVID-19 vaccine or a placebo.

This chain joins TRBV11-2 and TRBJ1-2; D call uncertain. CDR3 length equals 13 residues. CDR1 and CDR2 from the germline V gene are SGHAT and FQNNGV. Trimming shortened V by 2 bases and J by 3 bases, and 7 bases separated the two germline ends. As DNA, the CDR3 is TGTGCCAGCAGCTTAATTTGGGACTATGGCTACACCTTC. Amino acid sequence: CASSLIWDYGYTF.

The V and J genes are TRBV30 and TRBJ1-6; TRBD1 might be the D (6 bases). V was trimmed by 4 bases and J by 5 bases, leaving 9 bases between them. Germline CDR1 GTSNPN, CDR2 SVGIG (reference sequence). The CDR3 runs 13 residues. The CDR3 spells CAWTRQDNSPLHF. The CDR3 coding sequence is TGTGCCTGGACCAGACAGGATAATTCACCCCTCCACTTT.

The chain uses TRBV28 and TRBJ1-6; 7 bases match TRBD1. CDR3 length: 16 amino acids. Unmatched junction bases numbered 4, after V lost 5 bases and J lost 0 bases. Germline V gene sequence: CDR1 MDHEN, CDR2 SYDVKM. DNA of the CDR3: TGTGCCAGCAGTCGACAGGGCGGCTCCTATAATTCACCCCTCCACTTT. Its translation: CASSRQGGSYNSPLHF.

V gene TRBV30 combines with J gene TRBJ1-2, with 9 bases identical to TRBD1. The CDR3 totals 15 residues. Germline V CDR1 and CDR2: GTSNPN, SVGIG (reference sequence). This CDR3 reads CATGTGIRLENGYTF. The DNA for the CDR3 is TGTGCGACGGGGACAGGGATTCGGCTTGAGAATGGCTACACCTTC.

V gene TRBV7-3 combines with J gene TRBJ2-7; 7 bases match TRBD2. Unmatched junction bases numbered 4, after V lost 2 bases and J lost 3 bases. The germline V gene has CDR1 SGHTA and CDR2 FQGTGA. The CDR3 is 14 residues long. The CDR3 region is CASSLAGAIYEQYF. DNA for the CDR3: TGTGCCAGCAGCTTAGCGGGAGCGATCTACGAGCAGTACTTC.

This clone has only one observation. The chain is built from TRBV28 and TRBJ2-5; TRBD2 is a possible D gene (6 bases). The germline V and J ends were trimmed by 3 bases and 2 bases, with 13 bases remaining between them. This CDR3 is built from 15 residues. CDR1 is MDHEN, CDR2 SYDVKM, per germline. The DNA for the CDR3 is TGTGCCAGCAGTTTGGGGGGATACCGTCAAGAGACCCAGTACTTC. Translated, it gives CASSLGGYRQETQYF.

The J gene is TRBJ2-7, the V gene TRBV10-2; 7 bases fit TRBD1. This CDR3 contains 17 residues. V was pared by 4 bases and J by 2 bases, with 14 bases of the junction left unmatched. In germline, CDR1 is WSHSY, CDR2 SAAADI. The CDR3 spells CASSGLGGRHSTYEQYF. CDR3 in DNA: TGCGCCAGCAGTGGATTAGGGGGCCGGCACTCCACCTACGAGCAGTACTTC.

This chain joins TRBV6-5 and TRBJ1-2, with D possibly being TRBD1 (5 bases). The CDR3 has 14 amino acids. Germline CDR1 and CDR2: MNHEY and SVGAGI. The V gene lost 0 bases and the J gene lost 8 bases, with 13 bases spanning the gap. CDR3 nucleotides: TGTGCCAGCAGTTACTCGATAGGGGCGGTCGGCTACACCTTC. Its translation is CASSYSIGAVGYTF.

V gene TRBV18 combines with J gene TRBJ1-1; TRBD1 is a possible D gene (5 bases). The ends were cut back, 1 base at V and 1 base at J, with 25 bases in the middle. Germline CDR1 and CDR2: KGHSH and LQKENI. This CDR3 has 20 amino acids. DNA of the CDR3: TGTGCCAGCTCACCACAAACGGTCAGCCTTGGTTTGCAGGGGAACACTGAAGCTTTCTTT. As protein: CASSPQTVSLGLQGNTEAFF.

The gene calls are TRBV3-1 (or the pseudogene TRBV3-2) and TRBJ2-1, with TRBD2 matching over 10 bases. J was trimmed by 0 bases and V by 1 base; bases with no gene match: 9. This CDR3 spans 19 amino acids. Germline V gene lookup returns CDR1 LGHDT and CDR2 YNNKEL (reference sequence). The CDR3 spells CASSQAAASGGSSYNEQFF. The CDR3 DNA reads TGTGCCAGCAGCCAAGCGGCGGCTAGCGGGGGAAGCTCCTACAATGAGCAGTTCTTC.

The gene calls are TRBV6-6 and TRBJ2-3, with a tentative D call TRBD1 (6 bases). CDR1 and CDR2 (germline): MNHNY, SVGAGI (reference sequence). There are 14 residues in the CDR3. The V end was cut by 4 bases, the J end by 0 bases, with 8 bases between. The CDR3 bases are TGTGCCAGCAGTTTTGACAGGAGCACAGATACGCAGTATTTT. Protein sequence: CASSFDRSTDTQYF.

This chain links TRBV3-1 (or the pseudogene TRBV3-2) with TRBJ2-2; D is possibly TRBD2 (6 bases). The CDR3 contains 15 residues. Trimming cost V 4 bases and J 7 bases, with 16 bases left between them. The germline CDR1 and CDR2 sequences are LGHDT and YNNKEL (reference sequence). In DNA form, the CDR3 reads TGTGCCAGCAGCCCCTTAAAGACTAGAGGCGGGGAGCTGTTTTTT. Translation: CASSPLKTRGGELFF.

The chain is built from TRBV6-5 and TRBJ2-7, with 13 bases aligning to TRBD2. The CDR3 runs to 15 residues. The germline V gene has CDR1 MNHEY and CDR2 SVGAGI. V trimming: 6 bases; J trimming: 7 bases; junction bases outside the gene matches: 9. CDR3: CASRRTSGSAREQYF. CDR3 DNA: TGTGCCAGCAGGCGGACTAGCGGGAGTGCTCGGGAGCAGTACTTC.

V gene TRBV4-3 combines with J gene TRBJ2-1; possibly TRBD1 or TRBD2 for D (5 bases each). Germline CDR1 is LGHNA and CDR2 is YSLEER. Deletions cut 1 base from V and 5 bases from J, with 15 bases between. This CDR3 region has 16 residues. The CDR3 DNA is TGCGCCAGCAGCCAAGTTTCGGCAGGGAGACACAATGAGCAGTTCTTC. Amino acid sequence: CASSQVSAGRHNEQFF.